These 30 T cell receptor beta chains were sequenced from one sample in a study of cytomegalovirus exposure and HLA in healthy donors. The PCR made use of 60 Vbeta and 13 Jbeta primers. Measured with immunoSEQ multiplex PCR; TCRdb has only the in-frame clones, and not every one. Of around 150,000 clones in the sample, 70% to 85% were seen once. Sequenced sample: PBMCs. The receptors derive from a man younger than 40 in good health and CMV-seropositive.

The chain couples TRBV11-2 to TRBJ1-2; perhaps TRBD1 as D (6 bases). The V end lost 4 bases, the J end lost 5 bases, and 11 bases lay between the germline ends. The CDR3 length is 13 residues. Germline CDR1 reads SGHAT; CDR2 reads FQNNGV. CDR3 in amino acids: CASSYPDSYGYTF. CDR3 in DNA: TGTGCCAGCAGCTACCCGGACAGTTATGGCTACACCTTC.

CDR3 DNA: TGTGCCAGCAGTGAGAGGTCGGGGTACGCCTACTATGGCTACACCTTC. It codes for CASSERSGYAYYGYTF. V and J are TRBV6-1 and TRBJ1-2, with D uncertain. Germline V gene lookup returns CDR1 MNHNS and CDR2 SASEGT. V lost 3 bases to trimming and J lost 3 bases, with 17 bases between them. This CDR3 spans 16 amino acids.

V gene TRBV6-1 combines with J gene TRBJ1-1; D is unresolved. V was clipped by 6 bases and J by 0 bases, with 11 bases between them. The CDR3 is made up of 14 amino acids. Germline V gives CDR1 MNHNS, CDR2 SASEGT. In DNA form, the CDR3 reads TGTGCCAGCAGAACGGTGATCATGAACACTGAAGCTTTCTTT. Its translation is CASRTVIMNTEAFF.

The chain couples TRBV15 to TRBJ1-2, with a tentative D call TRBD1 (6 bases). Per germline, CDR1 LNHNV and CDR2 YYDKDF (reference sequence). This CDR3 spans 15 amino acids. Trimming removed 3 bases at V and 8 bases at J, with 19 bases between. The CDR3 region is CATSREPGTLYGYTF. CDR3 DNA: TGTGCCACCAGCAGGGAACCTGGGACACTTTACGGCTACACCTTC.

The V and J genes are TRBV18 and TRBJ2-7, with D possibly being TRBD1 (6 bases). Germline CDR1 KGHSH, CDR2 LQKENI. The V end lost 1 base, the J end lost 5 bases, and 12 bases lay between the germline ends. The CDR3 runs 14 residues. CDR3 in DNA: TGTGCCAGCTCACCACAGGGGGTCAAAAACGAGCAGTACTTC. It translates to CASSPQGVKNEQYF. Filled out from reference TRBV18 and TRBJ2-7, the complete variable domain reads NAGVMQNPRHLVRRRGQEARLRCSPMKGHSHVYWYRQLPEEGLKFMVYLQKENIIDESGMPKERFSAEFPKEGPSILRIQQVVRGDSAAYFCASSPQGVKNEQYFGPGTRLTVT.

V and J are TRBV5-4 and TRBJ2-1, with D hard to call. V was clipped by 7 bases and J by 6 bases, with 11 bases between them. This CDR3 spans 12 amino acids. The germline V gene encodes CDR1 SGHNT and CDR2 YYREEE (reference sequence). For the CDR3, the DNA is TGTGCCAGCGGCCTCACGGGCAATGAGCAGTTCTTC. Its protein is CASGLTGNEQFF.

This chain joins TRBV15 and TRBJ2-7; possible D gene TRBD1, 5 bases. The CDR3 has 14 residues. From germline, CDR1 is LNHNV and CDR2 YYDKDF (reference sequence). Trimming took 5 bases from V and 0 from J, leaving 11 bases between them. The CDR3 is CATSGATDSYEQYF. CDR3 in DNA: TGTGCCACCAGCGGCGCGACAGACTCCTACGAGCAGTACTTC.

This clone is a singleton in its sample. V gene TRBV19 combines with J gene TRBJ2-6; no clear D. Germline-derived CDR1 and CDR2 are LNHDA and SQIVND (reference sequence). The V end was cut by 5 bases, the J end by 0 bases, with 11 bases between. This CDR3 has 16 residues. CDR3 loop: CASSSRRISGANVLTF. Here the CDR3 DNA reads TGTGCCAGTAGTTCTCGGAGAATCTCTGGGGCCAACGTCCTGACTTTC.

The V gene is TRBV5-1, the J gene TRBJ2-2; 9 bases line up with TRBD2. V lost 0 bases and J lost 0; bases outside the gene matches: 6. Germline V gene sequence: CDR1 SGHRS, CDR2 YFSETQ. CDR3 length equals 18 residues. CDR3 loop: CASSLDQRGASNTGELFF. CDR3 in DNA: TGCGCCAGCAGCTTGGACCAGCGGGGGGCTTCGAACACCGGGGAGCTGTTTTTT.

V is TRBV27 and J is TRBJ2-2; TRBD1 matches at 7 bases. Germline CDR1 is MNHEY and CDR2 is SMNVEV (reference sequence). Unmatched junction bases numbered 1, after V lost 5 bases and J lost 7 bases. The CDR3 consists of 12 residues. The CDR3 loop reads CASSDRVGELFF. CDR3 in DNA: TGTGCCAGCAGTGACAGGGTCGGGGAGCTGTTTTTT.

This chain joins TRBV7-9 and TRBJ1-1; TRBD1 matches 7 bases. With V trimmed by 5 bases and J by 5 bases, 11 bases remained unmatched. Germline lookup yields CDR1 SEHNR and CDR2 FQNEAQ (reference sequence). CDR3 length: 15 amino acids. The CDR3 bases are TGTGCCAGCAGCCCCCGTTTAGGGGGCAGGACTGAAGCTTTCTTT. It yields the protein CASSPRLGGRTEAFF.

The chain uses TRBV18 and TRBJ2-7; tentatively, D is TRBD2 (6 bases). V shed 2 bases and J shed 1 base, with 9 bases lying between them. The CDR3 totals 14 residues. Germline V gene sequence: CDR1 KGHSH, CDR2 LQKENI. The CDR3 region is CASSPDAGSYEQYF. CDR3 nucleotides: TGTGCCAGCTCACCAGATGCGGGATCCTACGAGCAGTACTTC.

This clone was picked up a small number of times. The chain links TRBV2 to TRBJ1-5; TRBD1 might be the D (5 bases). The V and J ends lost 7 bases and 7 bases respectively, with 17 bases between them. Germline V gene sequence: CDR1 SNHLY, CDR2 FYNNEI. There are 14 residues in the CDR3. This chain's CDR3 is CASKVEQGEQPQHF. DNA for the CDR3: TGTGCCAGCAAAGTCGAGCAGGGCGAGCAGCCCCAGCATTTT.

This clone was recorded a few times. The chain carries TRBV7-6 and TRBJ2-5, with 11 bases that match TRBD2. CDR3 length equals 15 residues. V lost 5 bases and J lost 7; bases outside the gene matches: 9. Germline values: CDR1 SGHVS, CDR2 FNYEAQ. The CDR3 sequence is CASSPGTSGTGTQYF. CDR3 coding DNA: TGTGCCAGCAGCCCCGGGACTAGCGGCACGGGGACCCAGTACTTC.

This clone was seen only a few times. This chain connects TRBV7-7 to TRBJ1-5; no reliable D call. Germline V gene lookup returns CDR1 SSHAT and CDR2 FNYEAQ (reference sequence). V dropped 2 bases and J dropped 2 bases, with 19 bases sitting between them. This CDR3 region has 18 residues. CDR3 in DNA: TGTGCCAGCAGCTTACCCAGGTCCAGGAACCTCGGCAATCAGCCCCAGCATTTT. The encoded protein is CASSLPRSRNLGNQPQHF.

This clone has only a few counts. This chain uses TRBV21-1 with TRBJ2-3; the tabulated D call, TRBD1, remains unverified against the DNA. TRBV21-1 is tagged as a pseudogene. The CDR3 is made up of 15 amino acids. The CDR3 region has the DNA TGTGCCAGCGTTCAAGACAGGGGGAACACAGATACGCAGTATTTT. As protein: CASVQDRGNTDTQYF.

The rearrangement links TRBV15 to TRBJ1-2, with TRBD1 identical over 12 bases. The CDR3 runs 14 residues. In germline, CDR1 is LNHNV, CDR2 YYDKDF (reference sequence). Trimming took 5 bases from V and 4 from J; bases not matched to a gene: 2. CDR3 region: CATSAGQGAYGYTF. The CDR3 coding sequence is TGTGCCACCAGCGCGGGACAGGGGGCCTATGGCTACACCTTC. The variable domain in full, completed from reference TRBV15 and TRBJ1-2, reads DAMVIQNPRYQVTQFGKPVTLSCSQTLNHNVMYWYQQKSSQAPKLLFHYYDKDFNNEADTPDNFQSRRPNTSFCFLDIRSPGLGDTAMYLCATSAGQGAYGYTFGSGTRLTVV.

CDR3 coding DNA: TGTGCCTGGAACGACAGGGGGCCTGGTGGTGGAAACACCATATATTTT. Translated: CAWNDRGPGGGNTIYF. J is TRBJ1-3 and V is TRBV30; 10 nucleotides align to TRBD1. J gave up 3 bases and V 4 bases, and 9 bases lay outside the gene matches. This CDR3 has 16 residues. CDR1 and CDR2 (germline): GTSNPN, SVGIG (reference sequence).

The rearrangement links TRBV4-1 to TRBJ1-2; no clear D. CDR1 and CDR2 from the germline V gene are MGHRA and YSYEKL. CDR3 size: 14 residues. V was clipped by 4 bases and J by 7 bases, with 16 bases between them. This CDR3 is CASSLSVGGLGYTF. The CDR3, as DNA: TGCGCCAGCAGCCTTTCGGTCGGAGGGCTTGGCTACACCTTC.

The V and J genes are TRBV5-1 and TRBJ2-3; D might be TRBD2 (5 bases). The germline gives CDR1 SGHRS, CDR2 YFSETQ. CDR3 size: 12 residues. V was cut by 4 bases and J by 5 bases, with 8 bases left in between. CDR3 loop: CASSAEGDTQYF. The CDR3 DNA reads TGCGCCAGCAGCGCCGAGGGAGATACGCAGTATTTT.

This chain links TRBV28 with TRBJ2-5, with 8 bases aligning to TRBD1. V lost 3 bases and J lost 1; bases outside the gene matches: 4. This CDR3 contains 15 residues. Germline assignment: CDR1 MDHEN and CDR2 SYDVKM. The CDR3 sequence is CASSFRTGLQETQYF. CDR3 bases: TGTGCCAGCAGTTTTCGGACAGGGCTCCAAGAGACCCAGTACTTC.

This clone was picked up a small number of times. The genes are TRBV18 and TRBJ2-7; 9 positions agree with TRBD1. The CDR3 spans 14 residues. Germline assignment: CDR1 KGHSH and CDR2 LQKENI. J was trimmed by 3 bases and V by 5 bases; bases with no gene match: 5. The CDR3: CASSFQTGGYEQYF. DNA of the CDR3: TGTGCCAGCTCATTCCAGACAGGGGGCTACGAGCAGTACTTC.

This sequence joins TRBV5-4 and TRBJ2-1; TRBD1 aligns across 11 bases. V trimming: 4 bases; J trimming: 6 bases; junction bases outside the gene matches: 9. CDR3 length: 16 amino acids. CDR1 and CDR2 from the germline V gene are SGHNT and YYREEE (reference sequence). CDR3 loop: CASSKGTGGAINEQFF. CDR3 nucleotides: TGTGCCAGCAGCAAGGGGACAGGGGGGGCAATCAATGAGCAGTTCTTC.

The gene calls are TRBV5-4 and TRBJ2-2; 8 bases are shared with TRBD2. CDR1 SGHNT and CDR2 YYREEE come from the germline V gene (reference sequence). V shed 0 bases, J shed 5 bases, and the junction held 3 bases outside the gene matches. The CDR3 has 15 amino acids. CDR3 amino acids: CASSLAGGGTGELFF. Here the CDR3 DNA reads TGTGCCAGCAGCTTGGCGGGAGGGGGGACCGGGGAGCTGTTTTTT.

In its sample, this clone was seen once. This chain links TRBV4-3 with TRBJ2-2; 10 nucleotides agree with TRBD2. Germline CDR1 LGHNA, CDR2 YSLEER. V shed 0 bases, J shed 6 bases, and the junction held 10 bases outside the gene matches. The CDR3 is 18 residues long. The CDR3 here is CASSQDPIAGGGPGELFF. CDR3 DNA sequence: TGCGCCAGCAGCCAAGATCCTATAGCGGGGGGCGGTCCCGGGGAGCTGTTTTTT.

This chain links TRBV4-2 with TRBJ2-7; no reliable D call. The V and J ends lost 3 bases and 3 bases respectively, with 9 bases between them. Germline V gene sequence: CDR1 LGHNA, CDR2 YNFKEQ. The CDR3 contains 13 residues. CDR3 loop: CASSQGSDYEQYF. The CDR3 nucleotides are TGTGCCAGCAGCCAGGGCTCGGACTACGAGCAGTACTTC.

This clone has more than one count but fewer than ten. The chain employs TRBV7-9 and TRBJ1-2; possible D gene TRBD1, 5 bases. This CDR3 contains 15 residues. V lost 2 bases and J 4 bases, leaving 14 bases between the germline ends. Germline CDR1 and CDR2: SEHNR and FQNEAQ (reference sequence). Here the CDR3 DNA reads TGTGCCAGCAGCTTACTCGACAGCATTGCCTATGGCTACACCTTC. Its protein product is CASSLLDSIAYGYTF. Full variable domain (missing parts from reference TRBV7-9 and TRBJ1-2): DTGVSQNPRHKITKRGQNVTFRCDPISEHNRLYWYRQTLGQGPEFLTYFQNEAQLEKSRLLSDRFSAERPKGSFSTLEIQRTEQGDSAMYLCASSLLDSIAYGYTFGSGTRLTVV.

This chain's CDR3 is CASSYSTGSGNTIYF. The CDR3 DNA follows: TGTGCCAGCAGTTACTCGACAGGATCTGGAAACACCATATATTTT. The chain employs TRBV6-6 and TRBJ1-3; D is possibly TRBD1 (6 bases). The CDR3 has 15 amino acids. Deletions cut 0 bases from V and 1 base from J, with 7 bases between. Germline CDR1 and CDR2: MNHNY and SVGAGI (reference sequence).

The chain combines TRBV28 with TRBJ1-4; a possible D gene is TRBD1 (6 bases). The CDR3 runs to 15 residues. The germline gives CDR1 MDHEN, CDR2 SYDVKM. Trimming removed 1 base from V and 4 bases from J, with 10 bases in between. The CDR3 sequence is CASSLSGTSNEKLFF. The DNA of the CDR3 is TGTGCCAGCAGTTTATCCGGGACAAGTAATGAAAAACTGTTTTTT. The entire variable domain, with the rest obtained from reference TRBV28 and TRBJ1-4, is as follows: DVKVTQSSRYLVKRTGEKVFLECVQDMDHENMFWYRQDPGLGLRLIYFSYDVKMKEKGDIPEGYSVSREKKERFSLILESASTNQTSMYLCASSLSGTSNEKLFFGSGTQLSVL.

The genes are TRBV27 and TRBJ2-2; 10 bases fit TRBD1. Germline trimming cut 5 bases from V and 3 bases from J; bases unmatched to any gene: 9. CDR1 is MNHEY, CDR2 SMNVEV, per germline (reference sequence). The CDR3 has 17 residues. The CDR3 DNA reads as TGTGCCAGCAGTCCTGGGACAGGGGTTATAGACACCGGGGAGCTGTTTTTT. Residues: CASSPGTGVIDTGELFF.